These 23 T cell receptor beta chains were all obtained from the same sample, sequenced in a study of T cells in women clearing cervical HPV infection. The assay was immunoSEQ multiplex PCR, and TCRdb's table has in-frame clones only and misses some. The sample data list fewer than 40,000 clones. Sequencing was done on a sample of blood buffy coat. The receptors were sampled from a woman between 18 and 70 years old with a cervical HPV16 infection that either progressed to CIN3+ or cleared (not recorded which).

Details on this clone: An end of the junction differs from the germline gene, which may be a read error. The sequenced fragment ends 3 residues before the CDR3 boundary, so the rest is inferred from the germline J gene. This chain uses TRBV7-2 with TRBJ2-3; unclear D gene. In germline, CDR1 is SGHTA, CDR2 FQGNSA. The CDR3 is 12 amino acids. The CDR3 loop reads CASTMCAETQYF. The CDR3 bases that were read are TGTGCCAGTACCATGTGTGCAGAGACG. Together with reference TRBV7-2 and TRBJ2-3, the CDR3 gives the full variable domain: GAGVSQSPSNKVTEKGKDVELRCDPISGHTALYWYRQSLGQGLEFLIYFQGNSAPDKSGLPSDRFSAERTGGSVSTLTIQRTQQEDSAVYLCASTMCAETQYFGPGTRLTVL.

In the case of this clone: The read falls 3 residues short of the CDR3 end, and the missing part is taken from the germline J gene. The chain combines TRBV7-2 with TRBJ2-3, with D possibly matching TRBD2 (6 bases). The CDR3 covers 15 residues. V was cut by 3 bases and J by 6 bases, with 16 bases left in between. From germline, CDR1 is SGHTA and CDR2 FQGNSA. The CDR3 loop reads CASSLSRGAGDTQYF. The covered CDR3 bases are TGTGCCAGCAGCTTGTCTCGCGGGGCCGGGGATACG. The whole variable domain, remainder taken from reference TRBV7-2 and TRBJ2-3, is GAGVSQSPSNKVTEKGKDVELRCDPISGHTALYWYRQSLGQGLEFLIYFQGNSAPDKSGLPSDRFSAERTGGSVSTLTIQRTQQEDSAVYLCASSLSRGAGDTQYFGPGTRLTVL.

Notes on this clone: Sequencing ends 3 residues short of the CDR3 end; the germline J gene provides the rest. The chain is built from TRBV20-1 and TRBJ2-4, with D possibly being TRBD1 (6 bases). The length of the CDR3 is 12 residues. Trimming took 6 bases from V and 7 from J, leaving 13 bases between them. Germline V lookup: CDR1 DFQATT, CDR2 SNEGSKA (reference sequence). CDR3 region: CSARGWWNIQYF. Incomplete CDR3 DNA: TGCAGTGCCAGGGGATGGTGGAACATT.

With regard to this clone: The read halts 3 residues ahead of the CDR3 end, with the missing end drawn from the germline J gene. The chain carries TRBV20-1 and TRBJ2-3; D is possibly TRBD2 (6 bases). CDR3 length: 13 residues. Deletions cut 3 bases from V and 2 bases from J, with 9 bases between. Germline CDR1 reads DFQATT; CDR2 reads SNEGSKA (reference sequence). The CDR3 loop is CSARRGTTDTQYF. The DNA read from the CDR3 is TGCAGTGCTAGGCGGGGAACCACAGATACG.

This chain's CDR3 is CASSTGTGDSPLFF. The part of the CDR3 DNA that was read is TGTGCCAGCAGCACCGGGACAGGGGATTCACCA. The V gene is TRBV11-3, the J gene TRBJ1-4, with 10 bases fitting TRBD1. The read halts 3 residues ahead of the CDR3 end, with the missing end drawn from the germline J gene. The CDR3 is 14 amino acids. The germline gives CDR1 SGHNT, CDR2 YENEEA. The whole variable domain, remainder taken from reference TRBV11-3 and TRBJ1-4, is EAGVVQSPRYKIIEKKQPVAFWCNPISGHNTLYWYLQNLGQGPELLIRYENEEAVDDSQLPKDRFSAERLKGVDSTLKIQPAELGDSAVYLCASSTGTGDSPLFFGSGTQLSVL.

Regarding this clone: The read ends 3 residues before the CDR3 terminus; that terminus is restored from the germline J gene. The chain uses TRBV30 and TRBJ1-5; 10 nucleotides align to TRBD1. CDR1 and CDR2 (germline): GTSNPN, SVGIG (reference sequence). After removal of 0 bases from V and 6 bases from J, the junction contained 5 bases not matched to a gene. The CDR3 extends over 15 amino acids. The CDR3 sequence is CAWSVQGQGSQPQHF. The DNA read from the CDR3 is TGTGCCTGGAGTGTACAGGGACAGGGGTCTCAGCCC.

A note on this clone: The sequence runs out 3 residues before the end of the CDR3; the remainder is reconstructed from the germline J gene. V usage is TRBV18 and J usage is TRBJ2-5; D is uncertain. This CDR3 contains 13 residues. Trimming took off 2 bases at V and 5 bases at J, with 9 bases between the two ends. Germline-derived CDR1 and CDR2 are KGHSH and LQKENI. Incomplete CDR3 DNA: TGTGCCAGCTCACCAACTACGGTGGAGACC. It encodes CASSPTTVET. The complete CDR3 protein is CASSPTTVETQYF.

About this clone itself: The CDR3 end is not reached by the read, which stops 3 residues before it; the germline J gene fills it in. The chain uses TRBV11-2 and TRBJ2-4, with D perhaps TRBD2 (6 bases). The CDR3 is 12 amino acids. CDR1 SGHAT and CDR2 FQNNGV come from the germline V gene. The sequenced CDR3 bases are TGTGCCAGCAGCTTTGAGCGGGCTAGT. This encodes CASSFERAS. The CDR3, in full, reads CASSFERASQYF. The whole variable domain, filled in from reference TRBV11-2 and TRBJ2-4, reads EAGVAQSPRYKIIEKRQSVAFWCNPISGHATLYWYQQILGQGPKLLIQFQNNGVVDDSQLPKDRFSAERLKGVDSTLKIQPAKLEDSAVYLCASSFERASQYFGAGTRLSVL.

CDR3 bases read: TGCAGTGCTAGAGATTTTGGGCGGGGTCGGTCTGGAAACACC. Translating gives CSARDFGRGRSGNT. The CDR3 in full is CSARDFGRGRSGNTIYF. This chain joins TRBV20-1 and TRBJ1-3, with D unclear. The CDR3 end falls 3 residues outside the read, so it is completed with the germline J gene. Trimming removed 0 bases at V and 1 base at J, with 16 bases between. The CDR3 runs to 17 residues. CDR1 is DFQATT and CDR2 is SNEGSKA in the germline V gene (reference sequence).

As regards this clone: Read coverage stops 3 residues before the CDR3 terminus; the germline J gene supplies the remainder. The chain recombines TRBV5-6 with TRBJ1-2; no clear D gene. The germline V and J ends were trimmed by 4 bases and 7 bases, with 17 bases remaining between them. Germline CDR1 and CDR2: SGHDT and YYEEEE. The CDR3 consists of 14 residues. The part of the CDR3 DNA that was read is TGTGCCAGCAGCCCAGGAGTACTGAACCTTGGC. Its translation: CASSPGVLNLG. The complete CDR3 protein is CASSPGVLNLGYTF.

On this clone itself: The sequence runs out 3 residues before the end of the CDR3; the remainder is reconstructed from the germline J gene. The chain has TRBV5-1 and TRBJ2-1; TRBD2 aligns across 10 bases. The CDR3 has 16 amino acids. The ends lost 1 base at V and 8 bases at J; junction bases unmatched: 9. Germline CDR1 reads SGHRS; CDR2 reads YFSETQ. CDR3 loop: CASSLRSSGGFDEQFF. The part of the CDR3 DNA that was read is TGCGCCAGCAGCTTGAGAAGTAGCGGGGGGTTCGATGAG. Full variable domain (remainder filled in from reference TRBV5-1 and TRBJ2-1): KAGVTQTPRYLIKTRGQQVTLSCSPISGHRSVSWYQQTPGQGLQFLFEYFSETQRNKGNFPGRFSGRQFSNSRSEMNVSTLELGDSALYLCASSLRSSGGFDEQFFGPGTRLTVL.

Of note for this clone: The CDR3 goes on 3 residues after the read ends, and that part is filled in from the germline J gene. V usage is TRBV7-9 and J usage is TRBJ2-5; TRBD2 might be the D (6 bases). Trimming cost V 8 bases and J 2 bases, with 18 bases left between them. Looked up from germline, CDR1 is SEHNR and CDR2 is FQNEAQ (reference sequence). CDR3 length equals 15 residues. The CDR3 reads CASATTRQGQETQYF. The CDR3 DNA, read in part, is TGTGCCAGCGCTACGACTAGACAAGGACAAGAGACC.

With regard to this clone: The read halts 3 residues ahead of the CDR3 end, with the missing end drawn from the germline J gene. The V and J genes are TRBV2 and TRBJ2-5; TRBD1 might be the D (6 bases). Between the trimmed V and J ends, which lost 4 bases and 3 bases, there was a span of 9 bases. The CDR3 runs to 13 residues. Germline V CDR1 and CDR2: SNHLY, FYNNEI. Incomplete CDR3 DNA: TGTGCCAGCAGTGGAACAGGGAAAGAGACC. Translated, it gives CASSGTGKET. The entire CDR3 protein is CASSGTGKETQYF.

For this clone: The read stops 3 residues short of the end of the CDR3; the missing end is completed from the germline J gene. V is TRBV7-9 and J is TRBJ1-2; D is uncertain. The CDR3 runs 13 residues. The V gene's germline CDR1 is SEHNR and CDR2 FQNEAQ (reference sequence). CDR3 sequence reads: CASSLESRFPYTF. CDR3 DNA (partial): TGTGCCAGCAGCCTCGAGTCCCGGTTCCCC.

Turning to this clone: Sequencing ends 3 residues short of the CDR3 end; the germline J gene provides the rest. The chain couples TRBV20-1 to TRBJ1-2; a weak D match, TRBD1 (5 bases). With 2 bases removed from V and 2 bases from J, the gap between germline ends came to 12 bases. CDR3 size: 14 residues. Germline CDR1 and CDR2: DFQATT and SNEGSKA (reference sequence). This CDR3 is CSARTGTSNYGYTF. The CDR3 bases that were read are TGCAGTGCTAGAACAGGAACGTCAAACTATGGC.

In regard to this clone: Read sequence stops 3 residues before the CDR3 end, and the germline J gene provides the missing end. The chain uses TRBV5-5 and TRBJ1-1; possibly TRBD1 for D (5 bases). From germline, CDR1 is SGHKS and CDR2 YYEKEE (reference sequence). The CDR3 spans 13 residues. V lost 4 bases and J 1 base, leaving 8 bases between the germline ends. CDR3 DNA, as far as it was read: TGTGCCAGCAGCATTACAGGGAACACTGAA. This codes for CASSITGNTE. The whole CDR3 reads CASSITGNTEAFF.

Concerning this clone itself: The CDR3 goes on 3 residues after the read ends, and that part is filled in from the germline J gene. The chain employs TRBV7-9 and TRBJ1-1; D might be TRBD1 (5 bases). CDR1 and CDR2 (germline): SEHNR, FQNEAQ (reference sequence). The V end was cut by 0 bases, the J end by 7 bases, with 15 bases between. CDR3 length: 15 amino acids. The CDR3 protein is CASSLATGGRSEAFF. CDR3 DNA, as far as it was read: TGTGCCAGCAGCTTAGCGACGGGGGGACGGAGTGAA.

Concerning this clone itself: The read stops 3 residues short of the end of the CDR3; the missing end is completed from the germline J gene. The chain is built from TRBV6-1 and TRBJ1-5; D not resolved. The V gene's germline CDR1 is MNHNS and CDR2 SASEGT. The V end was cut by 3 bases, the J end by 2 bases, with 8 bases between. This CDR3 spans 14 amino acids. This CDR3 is CASSDSIGNQPQHF. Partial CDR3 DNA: TGTGCCAGCAGTGACAGTATCGGCAATCAGCCC.

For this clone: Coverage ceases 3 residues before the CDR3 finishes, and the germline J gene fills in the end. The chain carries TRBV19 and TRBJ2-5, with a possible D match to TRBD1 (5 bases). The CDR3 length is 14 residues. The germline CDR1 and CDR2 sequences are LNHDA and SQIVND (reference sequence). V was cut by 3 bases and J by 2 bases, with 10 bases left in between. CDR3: CASSISTGQETQYF. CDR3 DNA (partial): TGTGCCAGTAGTATTAGTACAGGACAAGAGACC. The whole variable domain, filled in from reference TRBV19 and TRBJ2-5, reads DGGITQSPKYLFRKEGQNVTLSCEQNLNHDAMYWYRQDPGQGLRLIYYSQIVNDFQKGDIAEGYSVSREKKESFPLTVTSAQKNPTAFYLCASSISTGQETQYFGPGTRLLVL.

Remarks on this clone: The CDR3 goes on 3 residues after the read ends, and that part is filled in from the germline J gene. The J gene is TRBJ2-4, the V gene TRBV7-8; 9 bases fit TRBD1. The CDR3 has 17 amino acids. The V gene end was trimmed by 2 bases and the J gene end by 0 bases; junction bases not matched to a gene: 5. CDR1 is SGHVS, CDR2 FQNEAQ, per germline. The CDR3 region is CASSLNDRGLAKNIQYF. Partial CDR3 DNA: TGTGCCAGCAGCTTAAACGACAGGGGGTTAGCCAAAAACATT.

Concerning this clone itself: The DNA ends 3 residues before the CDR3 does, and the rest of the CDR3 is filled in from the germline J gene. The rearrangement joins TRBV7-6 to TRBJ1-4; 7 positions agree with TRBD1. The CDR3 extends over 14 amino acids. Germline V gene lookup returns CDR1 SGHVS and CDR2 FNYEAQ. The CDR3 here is CASSDRVGANVLFF. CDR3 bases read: TGTGCCAGCAGCGACAGGGTTGGGGCCAACGTA.

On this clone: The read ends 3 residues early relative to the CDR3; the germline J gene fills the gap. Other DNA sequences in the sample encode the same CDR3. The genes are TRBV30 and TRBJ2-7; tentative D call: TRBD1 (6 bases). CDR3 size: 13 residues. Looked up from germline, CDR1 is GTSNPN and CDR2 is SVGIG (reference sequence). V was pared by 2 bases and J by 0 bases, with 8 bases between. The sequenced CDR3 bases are TGTGCCTGGAGTCCAGGGGTCTCCTACGAG. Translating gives CAWSPGVSYE. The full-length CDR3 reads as CAWSPGVSYEQYF.

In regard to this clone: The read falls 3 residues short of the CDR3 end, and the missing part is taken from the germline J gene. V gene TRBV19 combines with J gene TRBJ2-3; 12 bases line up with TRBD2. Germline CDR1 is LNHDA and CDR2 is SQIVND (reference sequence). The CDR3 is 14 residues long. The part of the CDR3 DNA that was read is TGTGCCAGTAGCCTAGCGGGGGGGCAGGAGACG. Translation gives CASSLAGGQET. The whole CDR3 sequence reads CASSLAGGQETQYF.